One and the same sample provided the 24 T cell receptor beta chains below, sequenced in a study of CD8+ T cells in alopecia areata. Treatment: oral pan-JAK inhibitor, 5-10 mg twice daily. Following RNA extraction, reverse transcription yielded cDNA that acted as the sequencing template. Sequencing used immunoSEQ multiplex PCR; TCRdb keeps in-frame clones, though not all of them. The data hold about 200,000 clones, with roughly 64% observed a single time. The specimen was CD4+ T cells sorted from blood, collected at week 24, from a patient treated with tofacitinib. These receptors originate from a human donor with alopecia areata.

The chain links TRBV7-8 to TRBJ2-1; TRBD1 matches 12 bases. CDR1 is SGHVS and CDR2 is FQNEAQ in the germline V gene. This CDR3 has 16 residues. V was pared by 5 bases and J by 3 bases, with 5 bases of the junction left unmatched. In nucleotides, the CDR3 is TGTGCCAGCAGCGGCCGGGACAGGGGGCTCTACAATGAGCAGTTCTTC. Its protein product is CASSGRDRGLYNEQFF. The whole variable domain, filled in from reference TRBV7-8 and TRBJ2-1, reads GAGVSQSPRYKVAKRGQDVALRCDPISGHVSLFWYQQALGQGPEFLTYFQNEAQLDKSGLPSDRFFAERPEGSVSTLKIQRTQQEDSAVYLCASSGRDRGLYNEQFFGPGTRLTVL.

This chain connects TRBV23-1 to TRBJ2-2, with TRBD2 matching 8 bases. TRBV23-1 is an open reading frame, and its role is uncertain. The CDR3 loop spans 17 amino acids. Germline trimming cut 3 bases from V and 1 base from J; bases unmatched to any gene: 7. CDR3 sequence (DNA): TGCGCCAGCAGTCATAGCGGGATACTGTTGAACACCGGGGAGCTGTTTTTT. It yields the protein CASSHSGILLNTGELFF.

This chain joins TRBV9 and TRBJ1-2, with D hard to call. Germline assignment: CDR1 SGDLS and CDR2 YYNGEE. CDR3 size: 15 residues. Trimming took 4 bases from V and 4 from J, leaving 17 bases between them. The CDR3 sequence: CASSRTQEIGYGYTF. The DNA for the CDR3 is TGTGCCAGCAGCCGAACCCAAGAAATCGGCTATGGCTACACCTTC.

The chain couples TRBV10-3 to TRBJ1-1, with D perhaps matching TRBD1 (5 bases). Germline CDR1 is ENHRY and CDR2 is SYGVKD. This CDR3 has 14 residues. V lost 2 bases and J lost 7, with 14 bases in between. CDR3 in DNA: TGTGCCATCAGTGAGCAGCAGGGTAAAATTGAAGCTTTCTTT. This gives the protein CAISEQQGKIEAFF.

The chain links TRBV5-5 to TRBJ2-2; 8 positions match TRBD2. Trimming cost V 3 bases and J 2 bases; bases outside gene matches: 3. Germline values: CDR1 SGHKS, CDR2 YYEKEE (reference sequence). This CDR3 region has 15 residues. The CDR3: CASSSVAGNTGELFF. The DNA of the CDR3 is TGTGCCAGCAGCTCTGTAGCGGGAAACACCGGGGAGCTGTTTTTT.

The chain links TRBV7-3 to TRBJ1-2; D ambiguous. V lost 5 bases, J lost 0 bases, and 19 bases lay in between. Germline CDR1 is SGHTA and CDR2 is FQGTGA. The CDR3 is 17 residues long. CDR3 protein: CASSPGRGGPTNYGYTF. The CDR3 region has the DNA TGTGCCAGCAGCCCAGGACGGGGAGGGCCGACTAACTATGGCTACACCTTC. Full variable domain (remainder filled in from reference TRBV7-3 and TRBJ1-2): GAGVSQTPSNKVTEKGKYVELRCDPISGHTALYWYRQSLGQGPEFLIYFQGTGAADDSGLPNDRFFAVRPEGSVSTLKIQRTERGDSAVYLCASSPGRGGPTNYGYTFGSGTRLTVV.

On this clone: A junction end diverges from the germline sequence, so it may reflect a read error. This sequence joins TRBV5-1 and TRBJ2-7, with D perhaps assigned TRBD1 or TRBD2 (5 bases each). Germline lookup yields CDR1 SGHRS and CDR2 YFSETQ. The CDR3 runs to 14 residues. The CDR3 DNA is TGCGCCAGCAGTTTGGGGGAGCAAATCTACGAGCAGTACTTC. Amino acid sequence: CASSLGEQIYEQYF.

This clone was seen repeatedly, ten times or more. V usage is TRBV7-2 and J usage is TRBJ2-1; 8 positions match TRBD1. CDR1 is SGHTA and CDR2 is FQGNSA in the germline V gene. The CDR3 loop spans 15 amino acids. V dropped 5 bases and J dropped 8; count of bases not matched to a gene: 11. The CDR3 coding sequence is TGTGCCAGCAGCCCACAGACAGGGGTGGGCCATGAGCAGTTCTTC. Its protein product is CASSPQTGVGHEQFF.

V and J are TRBV28 and TRBJ2-5; 14 nucleotides agree with TRBD2. The CDR3 has 19 residues. Trimming took 6 bases from V and 1 from J; bases not matched to a gene: 13. The germline gives CDR1 MDHEN, CDR2 SYDVKM. CDR3 loop: CASSHSSRLAGGRQETQYF. In DNA, the CDR3 is TGTGCCAGCAGCCACTCCTCCCGACTAGCGGGGGGGCGCCAAGAGACCCAGTACTTC.

The CDR3 sequence is CAINLGQGNTEAFF. The DNA of the CDR3 is TGTGCCATCAACCTAGGACAGGGGAACACTGAAGCTTTCTTT. V usage is TRBV10-3 and J usage is TRBJ1-1; 8 bases fit TRBD1. The junction had 5 bases not matched to a gene; V was cut back by 7 bases and J by 1 base. CDR1 ENHRY and CDR2 SYGVKD come from the germline V gene. This CDR3 region has 14 residues.

The J gene is TRBJ2-3, the V gene TRBV27; D not resolved. The V gene's germline CDR1 is MNHEY and CDR2 SMNVEV (reference sequence). Deletions cut 6 bases from V and 5 bases from J, with 12 bases between. This CDR3 region has 13 residues. The CDR3 DNA reads as TGTGCCAGCAGGGCCTATCGGGTAGATACGCAGTATTTT. This gives the protein CASRAYRVDTQYF.

This rearrangement joins TRBV9 to TRBJ2-1, with TRBD2 matching over 10 bases. Germline lookup yields CDR1 SGDLS and CDR2 YYNGEE. V was clipped by 4 bases and J by 3 bases; unmatched bases: 10. The CDR3 length is 17 residues. The CDR3 loop is CASSPESLAGDYNEQFF. The DNA for the CDR3 is TGTGCCAGCAGCCCAGAAAGCCTAGCGGGGGACTACAATGAGCAGTTCTTC.

This clone was found once. This chain joins TRBV2 and TRBJ1-5; no clear D. There are 15 residues in the CDR3. Germline CDR1 and CDR2: SNHLY and FYNNEI. The V end was cut by 6 bases, the J end by 2 bases, with 14 bases between. CDR3 DNA: TGTGCCAGCAGGGCCACCCAAATGGGCAATCAGCCCCAGCATTTT. Protein sequence: CASRATQMGNQPQHF.

This clone was detected many times. Other DNA sequences in the sample encode the same CDR3. This chain links TRBV19 with TRBJ2-3, with no clear D. Between the trimmed V and J ends, which lost 5 bases and 1 base, there was a span of 4 bases. Germline CDR1 LNHDA, CDR2 SQIVND (reference sequence). This CDR3 is built from 12 residues. In DNA, the CDR3 is TGTGCCAGTAGTCCCGGCACAGATACGCAGTATTTT. This codes for CASSPGTDTQYF.

This clone appeared a few times. The V gene is TRBV29-1, the J gene TRBJ1-1, with D perhaps TRBD1 (5 bases). Trimming shortened V by 8 bases and J by 8 bases, and 18 bases separated the two germline ends. The CDR3 is 12 residues long. Germline V gene data show CDR1 as SQVTM and CDR2 as ANQGSEA. The CDR3 nucleotides read TGCAGCTTATCCGGGGAGGGGCGCGAAGCTTTCTTT. Translated: CSLSGEGREAFF.

This chain uses TRBV6-5 with TRBJ2-7; D might be TRBD1 (5 bases). Looked up from germline, CDR1 is MNHEY and CDR2 is SVGAGI. There are 15 residues in the CDR3. Between the trimmed V and J ends, which lost 5 bases and 2 bases, there was a span of 16 bases. CDR3 nucleotide sequence: TGTGCCAGCAGTCCAGAAACAGGTGACCCCTACGAGCAGTACTTC. This sequence encodes CASSPETGDPYEQYF.

The V call is TRBV7-2, the J call TRBJ1-5; no clear D. In germline, CDR1 is SGHTA, CDR2 FQGNSA. The CDR3 has 13 residues. Trimming removed 1 base from V and 4 bases from J, with 5 bases in between. The CDR3 nucleotides read TGTGCCAGCAGCTTAGGTTTGAATCAGCCCCAGCATTTT. Amino acids: CASSLGLNQPQHF.

The rearrangement joins TRBV7-2 to TRBJ2-7, with a possible D match to TRBD2 (6 bases). The CDR3 totals 12 residues. V lost 5 bases, J lost 6 bases, and 11 bases lay in between. Germline CDR1 SGHTA, CDR2 FQGNSA. The CDR3: CASSGDSSEQYF. The CDR3 DNA reads as TGTGCCAGCAGCGGGGACTCTTCCGAGCAGTACTTC.

The J gene is TRBJ1-1, the V gene TRBV7-2, with 7 bases fitting TRBD1. The CDR3 has 13 residues. V shed 5 bases, J shed 6 bases, and the junction held 6 bases outside the gene matches. Germline CDR1 is SGHTA and CDR2 is FQGNSA. This CDR3 reads CASSPDREAEAFF. CDR3 in DNA: TGTGCCAGCAGCCCCGACAGGGAGGCTGAAGCTTTCTTT. The full variable domain, in which reference TRBV7-2 and TRBJ1-1 provide the parts outside the CDR3, is GAGVSQSPSNKVTEKGKDVELRCDPISGHTALYWYRQSLGQGLEFLIYFQGNSAPDKSGLPSDRFSAERTGGSVSTLTIQRTQQEDSAVYLCASSPDREAEAFFGQGTRLTVV.

The chain carries TRBV30 and TRBJ2-3, with 7 bases matching TRBD2. The V gene's germline CDR1 is GTSNPN and CDR2 SVGIG (reference sequence). The CDR3 sequence is 15 residues long. V was pared by 2 bases and J by 0 bases, with 5 bases of the junction left unmatched. DNA of the CDR3: TGTGCCTGGAGTTTCGGTAGCGGGAGCACAGATACGCAGTATTTT. This translates into CAWSFGSGSTDTQYF. Together with reference TRBV30 and TRBJ2-3, the CDR3 gives the full variable domain: SQTIHQWPATLVQPVGSPLSLECTVEGTSNPNLYWYRQAAGRGLQLLFYSVGIGQISSEVPQNLSASRPQDRQFILSSKKLLLSDSGFYLCAWSFGSGSTDTQYFGPGTRLTVL.

Only a few counts were recorded for this clone. This chain connects TRBV5-1 to TRBJ2-2; D remains unclear. The length of the CDR3 is 14 residues. Germline V gives CDR1 SGHRS, CDR2 YFSETQ. Trimming left V 0 bases short and J 3 bases short, with 6 bases between. Written as DNA, the CDR3 is TGCGCCAGCAGCTTGGAGGCGTACACCGGGGAGCTGTTTTTT. It is translated as CASSLEAYTGELFF.

The V and J genes are TRBV9 and TRBJ2-7; 7 positions agree with TRBD1. Germline CDR1 reads SGDLS; CDR2 reads YYNGEE. Unmatched junction bases numbered 16, after V lost 2 bases and J lost 5 bases. The CDR3 covers 17 residues. The CDR3 nucleotides read TGTGCCAGCAGCGTCGACCCCGTCCAGACAGGGAACCACGAGCAGTACTTC. It is translated as CASSVDPVQTGNHEQYF.

In this sample, this clone turned up once. Distinct nucleotide sequences in the sample also encode this CDR3. The gene calls are TRBV29-1 and TRBJ2-3, with 8 positions matching TRBD1. The V segment lost 6 bases and the J segment 0 bases; nucleotides outside the gene matches: 2. This CDR3 has 13 residues. The germline gives CDR1 SQVTM, CDR2 ANQGSEA. The CDR3 bases are TGCAGCGTAGACAGGGGTAGCACAGATACGCAGTATTTT. This sequence encodes CSVDRGSTDTQYF.

This clone was counted between two and nine times. This chain joins TRBV9 and TRBJ2-5; unclear D gene. The CDR3 runs 15 residues. Looked up from germline, CDR1 is SGDLS and CDR2 is YYNGEE. V lost 0 bases to trimming and J lost 1 base, with 10 bases between them. The CDR3 nucleotides read TGTGCCAGCAGCGTAGCTCCGGCAGGCCAAGAGACCCAGTACTTC. Its protein product is CASSVAPAGQETQYF.